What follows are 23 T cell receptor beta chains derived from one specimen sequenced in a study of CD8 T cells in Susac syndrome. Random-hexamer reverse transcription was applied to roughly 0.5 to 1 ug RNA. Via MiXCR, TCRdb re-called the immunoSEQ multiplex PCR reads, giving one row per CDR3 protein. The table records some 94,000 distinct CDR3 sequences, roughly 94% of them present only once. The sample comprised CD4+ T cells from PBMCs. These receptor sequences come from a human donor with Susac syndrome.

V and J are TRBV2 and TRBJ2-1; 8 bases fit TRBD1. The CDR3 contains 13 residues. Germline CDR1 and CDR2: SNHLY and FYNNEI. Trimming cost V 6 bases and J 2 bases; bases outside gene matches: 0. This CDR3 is CASRDRAYNEQFF. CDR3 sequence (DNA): TGTGCCAGCAGGGACAGGGCCTACAATGAGCAGTTCTTC.

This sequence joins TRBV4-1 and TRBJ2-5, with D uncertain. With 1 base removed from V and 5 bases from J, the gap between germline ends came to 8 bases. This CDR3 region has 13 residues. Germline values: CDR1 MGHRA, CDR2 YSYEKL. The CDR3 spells CASSQAQAETQYF. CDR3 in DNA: TGCGCCAGCAGCCAAGCCCAGGCGGAGACCCAGTACTTC.

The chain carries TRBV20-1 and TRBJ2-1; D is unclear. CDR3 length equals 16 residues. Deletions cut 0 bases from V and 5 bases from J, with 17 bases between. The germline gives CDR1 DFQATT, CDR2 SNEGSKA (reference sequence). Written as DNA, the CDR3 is TGCAGTGCTAGAGACTCCAATCGCGGCCTCGACAATGAGCAGTTCTTC. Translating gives CSARDSNRGLDNEQFF.

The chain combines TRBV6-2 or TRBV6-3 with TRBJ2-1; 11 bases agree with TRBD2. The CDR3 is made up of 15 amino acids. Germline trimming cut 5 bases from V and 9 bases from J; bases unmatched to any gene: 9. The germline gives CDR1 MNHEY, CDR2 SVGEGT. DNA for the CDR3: TGTGCCAGCAGTCTTAGCGGGGGGGCCAGAGGTGAGCAGTTCTTC. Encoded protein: CASSLSGGARGEQFF.

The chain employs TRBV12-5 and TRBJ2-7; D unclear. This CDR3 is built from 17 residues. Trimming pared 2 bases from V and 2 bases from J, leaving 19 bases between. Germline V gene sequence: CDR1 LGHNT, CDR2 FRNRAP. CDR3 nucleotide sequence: TGTGCTAGTGGTTTGACGACTCCGTCTAGGGTCGCCTACGAGCAGTACTTC. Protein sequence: CASGLTTPSRVAYEQYF.

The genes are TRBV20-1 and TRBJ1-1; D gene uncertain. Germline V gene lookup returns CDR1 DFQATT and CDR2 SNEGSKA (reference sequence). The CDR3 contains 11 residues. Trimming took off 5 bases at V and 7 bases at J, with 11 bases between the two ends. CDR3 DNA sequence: TGCAGTGCTGGAATACAAGTTGAAGCTTTCTTT. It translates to CSAGIQVEAFF.

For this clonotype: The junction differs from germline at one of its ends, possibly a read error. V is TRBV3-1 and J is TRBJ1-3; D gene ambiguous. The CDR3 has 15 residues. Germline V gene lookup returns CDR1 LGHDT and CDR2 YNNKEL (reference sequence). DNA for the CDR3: TGTGCCAGCAGTCAAGATGTAACCTCTGAAAACACCATATATTTT. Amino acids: CASSQDVTSENTIYF.

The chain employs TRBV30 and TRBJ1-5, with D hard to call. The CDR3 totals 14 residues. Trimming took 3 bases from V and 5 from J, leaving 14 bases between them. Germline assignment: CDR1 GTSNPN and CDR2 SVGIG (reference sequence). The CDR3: CAWSLGRLDQPQHF. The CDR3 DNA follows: TGTGCCTGGAGCTTAGGGCGCTTGGATCAGCCCCAGCATTTT.

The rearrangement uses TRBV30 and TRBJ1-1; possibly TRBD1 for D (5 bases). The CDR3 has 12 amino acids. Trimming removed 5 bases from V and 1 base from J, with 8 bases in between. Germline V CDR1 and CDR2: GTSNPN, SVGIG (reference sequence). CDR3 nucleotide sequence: TGTGCCTGGGGAAGGGGGAACACTGAAGCTTTCTTT. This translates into CAWGRGNTEAFF.

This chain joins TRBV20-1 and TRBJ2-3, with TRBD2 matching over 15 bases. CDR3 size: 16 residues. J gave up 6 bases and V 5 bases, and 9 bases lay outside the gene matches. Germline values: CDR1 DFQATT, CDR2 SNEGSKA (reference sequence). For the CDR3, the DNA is TGCAGTGCTCTCCACCCCGGGACTAGCGGGGGGGATACGCAGTATTTT. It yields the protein CSALHPGTSGGDTQYF.

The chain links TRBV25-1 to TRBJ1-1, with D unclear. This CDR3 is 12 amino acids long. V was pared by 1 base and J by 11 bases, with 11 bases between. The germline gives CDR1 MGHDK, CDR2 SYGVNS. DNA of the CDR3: TGTGCCAGCAGTGAATTGATAGGTTGGGCTTTCTTT. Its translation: CASSELIGWAFF.

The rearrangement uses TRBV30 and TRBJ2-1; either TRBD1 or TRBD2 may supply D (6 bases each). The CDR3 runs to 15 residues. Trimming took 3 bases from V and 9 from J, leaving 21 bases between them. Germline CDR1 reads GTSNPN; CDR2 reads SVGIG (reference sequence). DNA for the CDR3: TGTGCCTGGAGGGATAAAGGACCCGGGGGCGGTGAGCAGTTCTTC. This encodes CAWRDKGPGGGEQFF.

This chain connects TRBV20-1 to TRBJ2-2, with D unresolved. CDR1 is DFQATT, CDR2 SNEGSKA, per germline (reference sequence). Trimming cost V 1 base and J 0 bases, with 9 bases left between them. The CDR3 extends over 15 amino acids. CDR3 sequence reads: CSARAVETNTGELFF. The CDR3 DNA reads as TGCAGTGCTAGAGCAGTGGAGACGAACACCGGGGAGCTGTTTTTT.

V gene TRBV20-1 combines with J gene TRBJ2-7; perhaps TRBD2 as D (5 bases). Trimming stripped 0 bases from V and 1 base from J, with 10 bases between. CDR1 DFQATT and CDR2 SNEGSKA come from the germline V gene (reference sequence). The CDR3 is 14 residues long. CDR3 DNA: TGCAGTGCTAGAGATGGTCGGGGATCCTACGAGCAGTACTTC. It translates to CSARDGRGSYEQYF.

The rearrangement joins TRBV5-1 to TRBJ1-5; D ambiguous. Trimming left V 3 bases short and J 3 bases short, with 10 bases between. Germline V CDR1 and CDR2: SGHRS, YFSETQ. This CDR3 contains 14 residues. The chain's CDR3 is CASSSDGINQPQHF. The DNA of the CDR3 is TGCGCCAGCAGCTCGGACGGGATCAATCAGCCCCAGCATTTT.

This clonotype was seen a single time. CDR3 nucleotide sequence: TGTGCCAGCAGCGACAGGGACCCTAACTATGGCTACACCTTC. Amino acids: CASSDRDPNYGYTF. This chain joins TRBV7-8 and TRBJ1-2; 7 nucleotides line up with TRBD1. From germline, CDR1 is SGHVS and CDR2 FQNEAQ. The CDR3 extends over 14 amino acids. V shed 5 bases, J shed 0 bases, and the junction held 3 bases outside the gene matches. Looking up the rest from reference TRBV7-8 and TRBJ1-2 gives the full variable domain: GAGVSQSPRYKVAKRGQDVALRCDPISGHVSLFWYQQALGQGPEFLTYFQNEAQLDKSGLPSDRFFAERPEGSVSTLKIQRTQQEDSAVYLCASSDRDPNYGYTFGSGTRLTVV.

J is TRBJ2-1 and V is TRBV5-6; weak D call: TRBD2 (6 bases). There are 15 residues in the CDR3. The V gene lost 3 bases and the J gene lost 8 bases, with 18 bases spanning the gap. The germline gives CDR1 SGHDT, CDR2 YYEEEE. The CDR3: CASSWLLGSGDEQFF. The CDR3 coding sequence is TGTGCCAGCAGCTGGCTGCTGGGGTCGGGGGATGAGCAGTTCTTC.

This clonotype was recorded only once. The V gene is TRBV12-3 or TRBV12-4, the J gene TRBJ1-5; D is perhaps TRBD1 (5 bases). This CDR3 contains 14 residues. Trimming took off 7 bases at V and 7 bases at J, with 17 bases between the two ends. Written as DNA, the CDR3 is TGTGCCAGCACGTATTACGGTGGGGCACAGCCCCAGCATTTT. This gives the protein CASTYYGGAQPQHF.

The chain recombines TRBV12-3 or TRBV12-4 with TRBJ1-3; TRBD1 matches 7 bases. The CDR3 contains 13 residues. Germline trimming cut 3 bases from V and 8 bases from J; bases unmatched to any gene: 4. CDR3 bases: TGTGCCAGCAGTTTGGGACAGTTGTACACCATATATTTT. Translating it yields CASSLGQLYTIYF.

The CDR3 bases are TGTGCCAGCAGCCCCCTAGGGGGGAGCCAGGGCAATCAGCCCCAGCATTTT. It is translated as CASSPLGGSQGNQPQHF. The chain uses TRBV7-2 and TRBJ1-5; maybe TRBD1 (6 bases). Trimming removed 5 bases from V and 2 bases from J, with 19 bases in between. CDR1 SGHTA and CDR2 FQGNSA come from the germline V gene. The CDR3 is 17 amino acids.

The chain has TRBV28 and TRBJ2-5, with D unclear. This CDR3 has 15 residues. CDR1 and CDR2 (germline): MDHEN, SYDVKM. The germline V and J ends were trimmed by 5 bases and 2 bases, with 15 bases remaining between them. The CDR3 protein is CASSRRRARQETQYF. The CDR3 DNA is TGTGCCAGCAGTCGAAGACGGGCAAGGCAAGAGACCCAGTACTTC. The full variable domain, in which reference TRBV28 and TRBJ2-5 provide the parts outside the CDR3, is DVKVTQSSRYLVKRTGEKVFLECVQDMDHENMFWYRQDPGLGLRLIYFSYDVKMKEKGDIPEGYSVSREKKERFSLILESASTNQTSMYLCASSRRRARQETQYFGPGTRLLVL.

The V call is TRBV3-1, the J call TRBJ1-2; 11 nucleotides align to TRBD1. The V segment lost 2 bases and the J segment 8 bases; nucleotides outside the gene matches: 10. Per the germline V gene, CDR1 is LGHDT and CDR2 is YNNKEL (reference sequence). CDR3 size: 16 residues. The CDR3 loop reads CASSQLTGQGADGYTF. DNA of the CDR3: TGTGCCAGCAGCCAATTAACCGGACAGGGGGCGGACGGCTACACCTTC.

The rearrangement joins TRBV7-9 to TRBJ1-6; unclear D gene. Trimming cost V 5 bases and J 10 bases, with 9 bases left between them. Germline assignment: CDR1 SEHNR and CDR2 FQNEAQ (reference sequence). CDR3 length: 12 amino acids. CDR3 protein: CASSLIGSPLHF. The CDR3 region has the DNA TGTGCCAGCAGCCTTATCGGGTCACCCCTCCACTTT.